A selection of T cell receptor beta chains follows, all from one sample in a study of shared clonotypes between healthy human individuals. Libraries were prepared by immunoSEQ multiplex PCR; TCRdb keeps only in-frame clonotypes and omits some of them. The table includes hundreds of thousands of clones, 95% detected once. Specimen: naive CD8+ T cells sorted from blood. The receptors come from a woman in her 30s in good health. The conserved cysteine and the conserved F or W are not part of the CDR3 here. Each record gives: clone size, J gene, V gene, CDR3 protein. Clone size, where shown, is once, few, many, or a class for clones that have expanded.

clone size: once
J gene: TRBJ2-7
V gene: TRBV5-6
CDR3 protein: ASSLGGHLTYEQY

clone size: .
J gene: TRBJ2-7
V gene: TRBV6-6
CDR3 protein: ASSPSGSHEQY

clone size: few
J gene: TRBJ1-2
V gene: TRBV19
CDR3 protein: ASSLGSFAPDGYT

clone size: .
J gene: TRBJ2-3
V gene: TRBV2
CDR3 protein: ASEGVAGGNTQY

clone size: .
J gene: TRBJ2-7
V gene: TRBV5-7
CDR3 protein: ASRPKGAGEQY

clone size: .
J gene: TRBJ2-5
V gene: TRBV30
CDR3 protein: AWSKGEGRDEETQY

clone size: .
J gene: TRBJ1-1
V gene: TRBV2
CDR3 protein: ASSGLAGNTEAF

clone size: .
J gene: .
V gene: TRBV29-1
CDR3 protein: SVEDVSLAGNYEQY

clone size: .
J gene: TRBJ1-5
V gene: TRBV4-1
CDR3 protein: ASSQGIDQPQH

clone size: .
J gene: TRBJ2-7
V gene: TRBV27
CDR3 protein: ASRGQGWAYGQY

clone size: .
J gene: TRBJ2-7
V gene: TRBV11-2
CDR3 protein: ASSPPGHSAYEQY

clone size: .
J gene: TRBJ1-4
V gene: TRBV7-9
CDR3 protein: ASSSSDTAGDEKLF

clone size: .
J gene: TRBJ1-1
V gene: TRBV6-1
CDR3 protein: ASSEDLYTEAF

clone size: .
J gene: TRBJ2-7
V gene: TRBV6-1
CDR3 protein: ASSEAQAGPTYEQY

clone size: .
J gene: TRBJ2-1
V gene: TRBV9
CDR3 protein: ASSVAHHANSYNEQF

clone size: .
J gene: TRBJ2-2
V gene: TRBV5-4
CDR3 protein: ASSPGTGELF

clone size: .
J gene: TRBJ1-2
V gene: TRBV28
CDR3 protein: ASSLTGTGNGYT

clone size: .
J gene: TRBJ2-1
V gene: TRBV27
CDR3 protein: ASSSNSRPYNEQF

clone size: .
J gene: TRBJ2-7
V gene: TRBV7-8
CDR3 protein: ASSSGGASYEQY

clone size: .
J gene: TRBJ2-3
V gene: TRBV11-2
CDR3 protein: ASSLDLSDTQY

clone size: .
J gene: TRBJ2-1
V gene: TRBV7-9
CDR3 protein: ASSFGLAGHNEQF

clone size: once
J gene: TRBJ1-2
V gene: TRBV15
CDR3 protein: ATSSDRVGGYT

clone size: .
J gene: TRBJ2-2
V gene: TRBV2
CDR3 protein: ASSVTSGSPGTGELF

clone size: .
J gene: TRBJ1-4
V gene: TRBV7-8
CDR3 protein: ASSPSGLNEKLF

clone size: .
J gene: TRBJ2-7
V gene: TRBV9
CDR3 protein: ASSAGPTYEQY

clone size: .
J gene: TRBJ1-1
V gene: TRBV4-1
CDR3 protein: ASSQEEGNTEAF

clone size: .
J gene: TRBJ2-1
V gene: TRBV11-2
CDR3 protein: ASSLSDSSYNEQF

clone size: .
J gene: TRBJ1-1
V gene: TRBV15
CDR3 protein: ATSRGEGVNTEAF

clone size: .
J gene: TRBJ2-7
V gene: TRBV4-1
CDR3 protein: ASSQEGPHYEQY

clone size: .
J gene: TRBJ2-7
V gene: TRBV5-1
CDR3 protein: ASSLDRGRRTGEQY

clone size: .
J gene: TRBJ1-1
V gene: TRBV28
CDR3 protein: ASSFAQGPGTEAF

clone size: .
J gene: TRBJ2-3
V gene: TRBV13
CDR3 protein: ASSLGQGDTQY

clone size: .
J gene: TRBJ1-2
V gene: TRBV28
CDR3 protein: ASSLVDLVYGYT

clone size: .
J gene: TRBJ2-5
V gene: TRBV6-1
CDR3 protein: ASSEPSGPARETQY

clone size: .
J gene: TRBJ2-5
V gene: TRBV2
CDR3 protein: ASSLDSQETQY

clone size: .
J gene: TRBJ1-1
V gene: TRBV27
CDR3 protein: ASSLSRGMNTEAF

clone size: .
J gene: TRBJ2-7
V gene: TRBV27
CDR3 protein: ASSFSPRGRTYEQY

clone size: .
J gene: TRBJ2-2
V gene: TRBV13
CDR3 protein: ASSFGSNTGELF

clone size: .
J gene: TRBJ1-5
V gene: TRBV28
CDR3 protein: ASSFSTSRYSNQPQH

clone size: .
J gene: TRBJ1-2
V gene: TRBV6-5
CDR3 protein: ASSYYSGDGYT

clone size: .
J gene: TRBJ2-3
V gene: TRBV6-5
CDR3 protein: ASSYSLDLRTDTQY

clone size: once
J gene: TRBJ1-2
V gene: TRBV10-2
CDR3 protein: ASSESIEGYYGYT

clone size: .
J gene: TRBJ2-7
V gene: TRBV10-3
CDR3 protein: AIRLDRGSYEQY

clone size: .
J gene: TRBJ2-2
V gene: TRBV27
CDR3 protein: ASGLAGANTGELF

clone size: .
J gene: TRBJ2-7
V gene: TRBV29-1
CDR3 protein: SVVRPDRSTYEQY

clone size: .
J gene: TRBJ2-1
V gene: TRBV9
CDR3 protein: ASSVERFNNEQF

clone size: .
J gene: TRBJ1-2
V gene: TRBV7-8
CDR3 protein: ASSLETLGNYGYT

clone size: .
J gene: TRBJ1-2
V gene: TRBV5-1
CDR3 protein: ASSFTENYGYT

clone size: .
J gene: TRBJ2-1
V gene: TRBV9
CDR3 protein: ASSVEMGAYNEQF